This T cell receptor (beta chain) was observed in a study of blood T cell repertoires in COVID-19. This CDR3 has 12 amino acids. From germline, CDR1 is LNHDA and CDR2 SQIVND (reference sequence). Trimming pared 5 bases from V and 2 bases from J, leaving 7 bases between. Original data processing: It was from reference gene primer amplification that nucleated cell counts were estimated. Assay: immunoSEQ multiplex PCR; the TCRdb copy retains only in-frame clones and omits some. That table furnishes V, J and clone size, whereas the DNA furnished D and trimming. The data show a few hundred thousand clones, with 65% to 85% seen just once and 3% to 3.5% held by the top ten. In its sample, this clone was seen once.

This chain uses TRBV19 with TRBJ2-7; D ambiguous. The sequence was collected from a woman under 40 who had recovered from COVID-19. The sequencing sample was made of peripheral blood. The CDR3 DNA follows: TGTGCCAGTAGTTCCCAAACCTACGAGCAGTACTTC. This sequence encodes CASSSQTYEQYF.